This T cell receptor (beta chain) is from a study of early T cells in non-severe SARS-CoV-2 infection. Whole-study findings and limits: There was a bias toward anti-spike CD8 responses in VDJdb matching, which missed private and CD4 specificities.

This clonotype occurred many times. What it recognizes is unknown. TCRdb fed the 5' RACE reads into MiXCR, producing one record per CDR3 protein. The sample holds some 96,000 distinct CDR3 sequences, roughly an eighth seen once. Germline V gene data show CDR1 as SEHNR and CDR2 as FQNEAQ (reference sequence). This CDR3 contains 16 residues. V was clipped by 3 bases and J by 2 bases; unmatched bases: 2. The chain joins TRBV7-9 to TRBJ2-6; TRBD1 matches 9 bases. The sequenced sample was whole blood. The source is an adult who was a healthcare worker with PCR-confirmed SARS-CoV-2 infection or an uninfected control (not recorded which). CDR3 bases: TGTGCCAGCAGCTTGACAGGGGGTACTGGGGCCAACGTCCTGACTTTC. It translates to CASSLTGGTGANVLTF.